This T cell receptor beta chain was sequenced for a study of shared clonotypes between healthy human individuals. Study context: Per donor, CD8 memory used one plate, CD8 naive used two, CD4 memory used three and CD4 naive used three.

To note about this clone: The target antigen is unknown. Other DNA sequences in the same sample also yield this CDR3.

Original data processing: Sequence data from immunoSEQ were junction-only and lacked quality scores; consequently, filtering differed. Libraries were prepared by immunoSEQ multiplex PCR; TCRdb keeps only in-frame clonotypes and omits some of them. V and J calls and clone size follow that table, whereas D and trimming were derived from the DNA. The repertoire has some 2,500,000 clones, approximately 93% of them found once; the top ten carry 0.36%. Germline CDR1 SEHNR, CDR2 FQNEAQ (reference sequence). V lost 3 bases and J 2 bases, leaving 7 bases between the germline ends. This CDR3 comprises 13 residues. General study results and limits: Donors were few, which limited the genetic and exposure-history diversity represented.

The TCR originated in a man in his late teens or twenties in good health. Some clones in this sample may be carry-over from other donors' samples. This chain connects TRBV7-9 to TRBJ1-1; D unclear. Sequencing was carried out using naive CD4+ T cells from PBMCs. Regarding subset: CD45RA+ positively selected. In DNA form, the CDR3 reads TGTGCCAGCAGCTTGACAAGTAACACTGAAGCTTTCTTT. Its protein is CASSLTSNTEAFF.